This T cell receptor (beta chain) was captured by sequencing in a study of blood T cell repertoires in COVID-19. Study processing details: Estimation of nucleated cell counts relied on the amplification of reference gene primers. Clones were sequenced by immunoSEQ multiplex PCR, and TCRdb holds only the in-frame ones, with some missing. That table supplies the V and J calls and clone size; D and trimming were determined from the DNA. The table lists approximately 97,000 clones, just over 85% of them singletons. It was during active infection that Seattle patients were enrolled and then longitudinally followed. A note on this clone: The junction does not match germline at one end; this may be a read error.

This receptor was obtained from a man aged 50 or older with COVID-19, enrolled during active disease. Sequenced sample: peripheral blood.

This CDR3 is CASSLTPQPRQWGTEAFF. The CDR3 nucleotides read TGTGCCAGCAGCCTAACACCCCAGCCGAGACAGTGGGGCACTGAAGCTTTCTTT. The chain combines TRBV7-3 with TRBJ1-1; weak D call: TRBD1 (5 bases). Germline V gives CDR1 SGHTA, CDR2 FQGTGA. The CDR3 has 18 residues.